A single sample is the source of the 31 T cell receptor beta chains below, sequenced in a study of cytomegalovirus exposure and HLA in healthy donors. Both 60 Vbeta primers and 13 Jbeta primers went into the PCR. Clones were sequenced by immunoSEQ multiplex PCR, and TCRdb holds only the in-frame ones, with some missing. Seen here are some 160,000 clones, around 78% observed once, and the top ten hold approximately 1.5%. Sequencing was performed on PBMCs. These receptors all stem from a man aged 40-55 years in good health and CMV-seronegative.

This CDR3 is CASSKAPDTSILTEAFF. The CDR3 region has the DNA TGTGCCAGCAGCAAAGCGCCCGACACCTCAATCCTCACTGAAGCTTTCTTT. This chain uses TRBV21-1 with TRBJ1-1; the D segment call TRBD1 is taken from the table without a DNA check. TRBV21-1 is listed as a pseudogene. This CDR3 has 17 residues.

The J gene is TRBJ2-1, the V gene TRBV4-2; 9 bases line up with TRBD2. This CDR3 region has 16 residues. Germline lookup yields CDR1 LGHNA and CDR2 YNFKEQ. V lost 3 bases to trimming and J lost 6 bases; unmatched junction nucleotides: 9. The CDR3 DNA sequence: TGTGCCAGCAGCCAGAGTTTAGCGGGAGTCGGCAATGAGCAGTTCTTC. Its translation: CASSQSLAGVGNEQFF.

This CDR3 reads CASSPWTDTDTQYF. CDR3 sequence (DNA): TGTGCCAGCAGTCCCTGGACAGACACAGATACGCAGTATTTT. This chain uses TRBV27 with TRBJ2-3, with D maybe TRBD1 (6 bases). The germline V gene has CDR1 MNHEY and CDR2 SMNVEV (reference sequence). Trimming took off 5 bases at V and 2 bases at J, with 11 bases between the two ends. The CDR3 totals 14 residues.

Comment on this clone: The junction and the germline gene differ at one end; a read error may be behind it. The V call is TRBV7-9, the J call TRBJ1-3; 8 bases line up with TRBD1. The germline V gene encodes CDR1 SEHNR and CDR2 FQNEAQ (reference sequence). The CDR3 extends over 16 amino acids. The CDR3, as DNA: TGTTCCAGCAGCTTCTCGACAGGGGTTTTCCTAAACACCATATATTTT. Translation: CSSSFSTGVFLNTIYF. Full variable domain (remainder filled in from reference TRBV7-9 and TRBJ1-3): DTGVSQNPRHKITKRGQNVTFRCDPISEHNRLYWYRQTLGQGPEFLTYFQNEAQLEKSRLLSDRFSAERPKGSFSTLEIQRTEQGDSAMYLCSSSFSTGVFLNTIYFGEGSWLTVV.

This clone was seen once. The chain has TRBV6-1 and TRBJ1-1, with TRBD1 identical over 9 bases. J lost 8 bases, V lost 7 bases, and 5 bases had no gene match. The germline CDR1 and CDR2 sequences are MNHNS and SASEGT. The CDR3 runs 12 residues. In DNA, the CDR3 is TGTGCCAGCAAAGGACAGGGGCCCGAAGCTTTCTTT. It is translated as CASKGQGPEAFF.

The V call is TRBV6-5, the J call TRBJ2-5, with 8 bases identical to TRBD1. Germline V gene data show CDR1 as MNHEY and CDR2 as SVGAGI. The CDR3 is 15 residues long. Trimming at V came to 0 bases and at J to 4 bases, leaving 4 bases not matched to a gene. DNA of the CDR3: TGTGCCAGCAGTTACTCGGGCAGGGGGCGAGAGACCCAGTACTTC. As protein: CASSYSGRGRETQYF.

The CDR3 DNA reads TGTGCCAGCAGCCCCGGACTCACTGAAGCTTTCTTT. Its translation: CASSPGLTEAFF. This chain joins TRBV14 and TRBJ1-1; the D is unclear. Germline CDR1 is SGHDN and CDR2 is FVKESK. The V and J ends lost 4 bases and 4 bases respectively, with 7 bases between them. CDR3 length: 12 amino acids.

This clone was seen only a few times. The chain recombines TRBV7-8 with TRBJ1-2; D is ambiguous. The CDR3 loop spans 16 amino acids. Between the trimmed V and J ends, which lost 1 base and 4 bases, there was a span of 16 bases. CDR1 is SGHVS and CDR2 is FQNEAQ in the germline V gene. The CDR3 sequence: CASSLDFEASSYGYTF. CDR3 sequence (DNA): TGTGCCAGCAGCTTAGATTTTGAGGCGAGCAGCTATGGCTACACCTTC.

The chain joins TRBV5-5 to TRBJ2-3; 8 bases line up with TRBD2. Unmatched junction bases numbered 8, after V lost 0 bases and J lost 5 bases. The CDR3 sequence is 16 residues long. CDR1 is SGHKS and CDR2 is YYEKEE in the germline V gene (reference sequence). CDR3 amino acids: CASSLGLASSIDTQYF. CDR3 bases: TGTGCCAGCAGCTTGGGACTAGCGAGTTCAATAGATACGCAGTATTTT.

The CDR3 coding sequence is TGTGCCAGCAGCGTAGAACTAGAGCGCACAGATACGCAGTATTTT. Translating gives CASSVELERTDTQYF. This rearrangement joins TRBV9 to TRBJ2-3, with D possibly matching TRBD2 (5 bases). V was cut by 0 bases and J by 1 base, with 9 bases left in between. Germline V gene data show CDR1 as SGDLS and CDR2 as YYNGEE. This CDR3 has 15 amino acids.

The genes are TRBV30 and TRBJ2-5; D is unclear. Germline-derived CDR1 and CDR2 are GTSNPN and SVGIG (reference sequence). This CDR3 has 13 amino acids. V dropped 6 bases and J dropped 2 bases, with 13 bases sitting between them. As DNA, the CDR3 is TGTGCCTGCTCGCCGCGGCTTCAAGAGACCCAGTACTTC. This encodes CACSPRLQETQYF.

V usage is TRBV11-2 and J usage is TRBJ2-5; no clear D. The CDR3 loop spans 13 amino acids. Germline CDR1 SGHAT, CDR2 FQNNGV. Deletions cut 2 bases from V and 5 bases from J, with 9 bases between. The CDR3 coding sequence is TGTGCCAGCAGCTTATCTACGGAGGAGACCCAGTACTTC. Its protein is CASSLSTEETQYF. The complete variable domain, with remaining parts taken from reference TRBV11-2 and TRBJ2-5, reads EAGVAQSPRYKIIEKRQSVAFWCNPISGHATLYWYQQILGQGPKLLIQFQNNGVVDDSQLPKDRFSAERLKGVDSTLKIQPAKLEDSAVYLCASSLSTEETQYFGPGTRLLVL.

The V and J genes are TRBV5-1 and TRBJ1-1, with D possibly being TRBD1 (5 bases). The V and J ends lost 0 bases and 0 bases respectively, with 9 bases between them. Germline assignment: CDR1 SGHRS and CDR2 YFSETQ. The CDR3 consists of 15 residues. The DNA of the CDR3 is TGCGCCAGCAGCTTGGACGCGACAGTGAACACTGAAGCTTTCTTT. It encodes CASSLDATVNTEAFF.

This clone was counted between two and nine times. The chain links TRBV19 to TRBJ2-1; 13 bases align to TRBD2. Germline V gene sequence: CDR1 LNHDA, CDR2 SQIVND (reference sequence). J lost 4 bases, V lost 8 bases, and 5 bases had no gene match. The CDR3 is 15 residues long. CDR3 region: CASHPLAGGYNEQFF. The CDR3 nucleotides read TGTGCCAGTCACCCACTAGCGGGAGGGTACAATGAGCAGTTCTTC.

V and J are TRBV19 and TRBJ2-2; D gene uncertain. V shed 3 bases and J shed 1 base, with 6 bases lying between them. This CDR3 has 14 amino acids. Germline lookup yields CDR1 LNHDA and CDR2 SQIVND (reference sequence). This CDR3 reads CASSIEQNTGELFF. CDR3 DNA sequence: TGTGCCAGTAGTATTGAACAGAACACCGGGGAGCTGTTTTTT.

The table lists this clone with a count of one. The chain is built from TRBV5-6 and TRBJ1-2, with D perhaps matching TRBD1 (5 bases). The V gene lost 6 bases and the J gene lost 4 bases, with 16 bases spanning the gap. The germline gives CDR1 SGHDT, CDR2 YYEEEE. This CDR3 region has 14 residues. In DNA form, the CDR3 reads TGTGCCAGCACCCAGGGAGGGAAGGTCTATGGCTACACCTTC. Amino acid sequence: CASTQGGKVYGYTF.

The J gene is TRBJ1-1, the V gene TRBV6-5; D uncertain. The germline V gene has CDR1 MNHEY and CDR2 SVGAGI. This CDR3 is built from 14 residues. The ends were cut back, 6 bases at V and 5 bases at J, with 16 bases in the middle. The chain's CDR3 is CASRLQEVRTEAFF. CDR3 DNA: TGTGCCAGCAGGCTCCAGGAGGTAAGAACTGAAGCTTTCTTT.

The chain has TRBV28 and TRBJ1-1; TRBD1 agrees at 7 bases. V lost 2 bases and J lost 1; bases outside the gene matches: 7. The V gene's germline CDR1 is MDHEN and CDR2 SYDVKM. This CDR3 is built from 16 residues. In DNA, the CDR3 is TGTGCCAGCAGTTTACACTCCGGGACAGCGAACACTGAAGCTTTCTTT. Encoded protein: CASSLHSGTANTEAFF.

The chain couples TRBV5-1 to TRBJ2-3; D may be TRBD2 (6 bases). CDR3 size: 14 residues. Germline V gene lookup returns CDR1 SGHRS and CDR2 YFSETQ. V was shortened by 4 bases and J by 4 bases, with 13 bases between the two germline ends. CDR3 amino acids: CASSGGGGPDTQYF. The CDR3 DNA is TGCGCCAGCAGCGGGGGAGGTGGCCCAGATACGCAGTATTTT. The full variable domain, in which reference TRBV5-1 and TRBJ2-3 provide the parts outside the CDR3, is KAGVTQTPRYLIKTRGQQVTLSCSPISGHRSVSWYQQTPGQGLQFLFEYFSETQRNKGNFPGRFSGRQFSNSRSEMNVSTLELGDSALYLCASSGGGGPDTQYFGPGTRLTVL.

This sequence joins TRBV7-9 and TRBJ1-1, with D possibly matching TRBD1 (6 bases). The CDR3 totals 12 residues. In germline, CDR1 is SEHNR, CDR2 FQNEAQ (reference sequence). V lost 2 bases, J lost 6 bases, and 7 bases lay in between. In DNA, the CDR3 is TGTGCCAGCAGCTTATGGGGGCCTGAAGCTTTCTTT. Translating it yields CASSLWGPEAFF.

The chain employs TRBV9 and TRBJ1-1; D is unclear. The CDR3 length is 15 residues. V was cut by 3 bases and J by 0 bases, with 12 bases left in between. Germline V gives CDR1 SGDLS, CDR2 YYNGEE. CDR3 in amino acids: CASSGTGSMNTEAFF. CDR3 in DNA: TGTGCCAGCAGCGGCACGGGGTCAATGAACACTGAAGCTTTCTTT.

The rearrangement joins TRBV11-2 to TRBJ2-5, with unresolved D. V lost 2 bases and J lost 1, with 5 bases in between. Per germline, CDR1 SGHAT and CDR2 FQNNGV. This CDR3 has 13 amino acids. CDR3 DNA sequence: TGTGCCAGCAGCTTAAACAGCCAAGAGACCCAGTACTTC. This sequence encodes CASSLNSQETQYF.

The CDR3 DNA sequence: TGTGCCAGCAGTCAGGGGAACGTTCTAAGCTACGAGCAGTACTTC. Translating gives CASSQGNVLSYEQYF. V is TRBV27 and J is TRBJ2-7; possibly TRBD1 for D (6 bases). CDR1 is MNHEY and CDR2 is SMNVEV in the germline V gene (reference sequence). Trimming pared 5 bases from V and 3 bases from J, leaving 17 bases between. The CDR3 is made up of 15 amino acids.

The chain's CDR3 is CASTLGGRYTEAFF. CDR3 DNA sequence: TGTGCCAGTACCCTTGGGGGCCGGTATACTGAAGCTTTCTTT. The chain combines TRBV19 with TRBJ1-1, with a weak D call TRBD1 (6 bases). This CDR3 has 14 residues. Trimming left V 7 bases short and J 5 bases short, with 17 bases between. Per germline, CDR1 LNHDA and CDR2 SQIVND (reference sequence).

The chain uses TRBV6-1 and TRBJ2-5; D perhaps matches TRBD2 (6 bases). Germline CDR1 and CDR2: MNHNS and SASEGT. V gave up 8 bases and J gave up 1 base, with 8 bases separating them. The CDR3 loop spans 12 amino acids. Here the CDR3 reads CASWRGQETQYF. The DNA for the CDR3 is TGTGCCAGCTGGAGGGGCCAAGAGACCCAGTACTTC.

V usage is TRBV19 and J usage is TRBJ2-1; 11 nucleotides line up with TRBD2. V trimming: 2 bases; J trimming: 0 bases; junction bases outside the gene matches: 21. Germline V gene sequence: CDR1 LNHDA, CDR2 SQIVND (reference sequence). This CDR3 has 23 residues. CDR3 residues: CASSILRLRWLTSGRFSYNEQFF. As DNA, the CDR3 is TGTGCCAGTAGTATATTGCGATTGAGGTGGTTAACTAGCGGGAGATTCTCCTACAATGAGCAGTTCTTC.

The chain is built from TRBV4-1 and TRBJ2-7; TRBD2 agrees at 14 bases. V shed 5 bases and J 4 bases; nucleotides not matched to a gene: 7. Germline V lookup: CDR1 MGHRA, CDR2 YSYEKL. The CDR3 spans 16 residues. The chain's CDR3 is CASSSPGTSGGYEQYF. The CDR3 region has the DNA TGCGCCAGCAGCTCGCCCGGGACTAGCGGGGGATACGAGCAGTACTTC.

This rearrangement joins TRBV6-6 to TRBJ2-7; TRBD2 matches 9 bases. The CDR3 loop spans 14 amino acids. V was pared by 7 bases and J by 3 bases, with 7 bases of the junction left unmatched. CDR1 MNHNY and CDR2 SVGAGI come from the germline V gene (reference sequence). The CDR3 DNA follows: TGTGCCAGCACCCTAGCGGGATCCTTCTACGAGCAGTACTTC. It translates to CASTLAGSFYEQYF.

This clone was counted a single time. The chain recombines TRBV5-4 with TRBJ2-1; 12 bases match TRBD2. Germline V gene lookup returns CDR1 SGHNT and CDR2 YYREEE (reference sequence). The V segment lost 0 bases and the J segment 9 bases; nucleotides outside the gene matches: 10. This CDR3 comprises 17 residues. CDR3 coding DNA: TGTGCCAGCAGCTTGGCCAAAAGACTAGCGGGAGCGGTTGAGCAGTTCTTC. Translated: CASSLAKRLAGAVEQFF. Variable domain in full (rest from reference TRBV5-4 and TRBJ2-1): ETGVTQSPTHLIKTRGQQVTLRCSSQSGHNTVSWYQQALGQGPQFIFQYYREEENGRGNFPPRFSGLQFPNYSSELNVNALELDDSALYLCASSLAKRLAGAVEQFFGPGTRLTVL.

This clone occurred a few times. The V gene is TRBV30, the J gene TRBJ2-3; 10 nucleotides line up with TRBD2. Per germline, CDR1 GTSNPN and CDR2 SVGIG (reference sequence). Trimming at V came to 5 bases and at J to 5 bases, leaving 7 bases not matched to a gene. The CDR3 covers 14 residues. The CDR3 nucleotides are TGTGCCTGGGCCGGGACTAGCGAACAAGATACGCAGTATTTT. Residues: CAWAGTSEQDTQYF.

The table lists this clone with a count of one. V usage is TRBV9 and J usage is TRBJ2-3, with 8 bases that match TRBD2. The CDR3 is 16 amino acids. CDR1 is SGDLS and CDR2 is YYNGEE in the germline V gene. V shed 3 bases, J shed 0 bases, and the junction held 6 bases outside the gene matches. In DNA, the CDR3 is TGTGCCAGCAGCGCACCCGAGCGGGAGAGCACAGATACGCAGTATTTT. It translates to CASSAPERESTDTQYF.